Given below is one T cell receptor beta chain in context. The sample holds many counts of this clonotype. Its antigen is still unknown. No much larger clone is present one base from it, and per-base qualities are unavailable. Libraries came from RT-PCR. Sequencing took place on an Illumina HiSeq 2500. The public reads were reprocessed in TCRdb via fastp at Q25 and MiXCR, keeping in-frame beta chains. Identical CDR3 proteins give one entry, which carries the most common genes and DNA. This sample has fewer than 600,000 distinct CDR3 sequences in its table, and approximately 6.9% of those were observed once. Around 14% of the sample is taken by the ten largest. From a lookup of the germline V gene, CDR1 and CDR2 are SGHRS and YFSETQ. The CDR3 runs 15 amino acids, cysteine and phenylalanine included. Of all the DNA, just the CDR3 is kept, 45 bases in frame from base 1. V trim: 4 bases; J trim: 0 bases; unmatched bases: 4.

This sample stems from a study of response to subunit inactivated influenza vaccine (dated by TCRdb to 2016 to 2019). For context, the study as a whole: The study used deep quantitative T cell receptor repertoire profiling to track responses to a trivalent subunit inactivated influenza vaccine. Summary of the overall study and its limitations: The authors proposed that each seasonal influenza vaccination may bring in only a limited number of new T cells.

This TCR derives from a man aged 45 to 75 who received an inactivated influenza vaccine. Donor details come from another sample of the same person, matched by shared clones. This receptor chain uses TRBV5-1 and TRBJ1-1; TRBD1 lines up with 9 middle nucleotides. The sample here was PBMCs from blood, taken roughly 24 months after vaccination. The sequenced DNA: TGCGCCAGCAGCCCCGGACAGGGGCTGAACACTGAAGCTTTCTTT. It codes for CASSPGQGLNTEAFF.